Listed below are T cell receptor beta chains from one sample, sequenced in a study of blood T cells in healthy people across ages. TCRdb used MiXCR to reprocess the 5' RACE reads, holding one entry per CDR3 protein. Of about a million distinct CDR3 sequences in the sample, about 48% were seen once. Sequenced: blood. The receptors derive from a man aged 25-45 years in good health. Each CDR3 is given with its conserved first and last residue. Each record gives: V gene, J gene, clone size, D gene, CDR3 DNA, CDR3 protein. The D gene is left open where the match is weak. The size field is filled for only some rows; it gives once, few, many or a size class.

TRBV12-5	TRBJ2-1	NA	NA	TGTGCTAGTGGGGAAGTGTCTTTCGGTGAGCAGTTCTTC	CASGEVSFGEQFF
TRBV20-1	TRBJ2-3	few	TRBD2	TGCAGTGCCCGGCGGGCAGCGGGGAGCACAGATACGCAGTATTTT	CSARRAAGSTDTQYF
TRBV20-1	TRBJ2-7	few	NA	TGCAGTGCTATCGAAACAGGGTTTTTACACGAGCAGTACTTC	CSAIETGFLHEQYF
TRBV12-3/TRBV12-4	TRBJ1-1	many	NA	TGTGCCAGCAGCTTAGGCGTGAACACTGAAGCTTTCTTT	CASSLGVNTEAFF
TRBV6-5	TRBJ1-4	few	NA	TGTGCCAGCAGTTACAATGGCAGGAACAATGAAAAACTGTTTTTT	CASSYNGRNNEKLFF
TRBV20-1	TRBJ2-3	NA	TRBD2	TGCAGTGCTCCCCCCGGGGGGGCCGGTTTTGCGACAGATACGCAGTATTTT	CSAPPGGAGFATDTQYF
TRBV7-8	TRBJ2-7	NA	NA	TGTGCCAGCAGCTTAGCGCGGGGCGGCGAGCAGTACTTC	CASSLARGGEQYF
TRBV6-1	TRBJ2-6	once	TRBD1	TGTGCCAGCAGTACAGGGACAGCTGGGGCCAACGTCCTGACTTTC	CASSTGTAGANVLTF
TRBV7-3	TRBJ1-1	few	NA	TGTGCCAGCAGCTTAATTGGCTTCTGGCAGATGAACACTGAAGCTTTCTTT	CASSLIGFWQMNTEAFF
TRBV4-2	TRBJ2-4	few	NA	TGTGCCAGCAGGGGGGCGGGGGTAGCCAAAAACATTCAGTACTTC	CASRGAGVAKNIQYF
TRBV30	TRBJ2-5	NA	NA	TGTGCCTGGAGTCCCTCATTCCAAGAGACCCAGTACTTC	CAWSPSFQETQYF
TRBV9	TRBJ2-5	NA	NA	TGTGCCAGCAGCGAAGGACAGGGAGGGGTAGAGACCCAGTACTTC	CASSEGQGGVETQYF
TRBV30	TRBJ1-2	NA	TRBD1	TGTGCCTGGAGGCGGGGGACAGGGATCACCTATGGCTACACCTTC	CAWRRGTGITYGYTF
TRBV18	TRBJ2-7	NA	NA	TGTGCCAGCTCACGGTCTGGAATATCCTACGAGCAGTACTTC	CASSRSGISYEQYF
TRBV11-3	TRBJ2-1	NA	TRBD2	TGTGCCAGCAGCCGAGGGGGATATAGCGGGGGAGCCGACAATGAGCAGTTCTTC	CASSRGGYSGGADNEQFF
TRBV27	TRBJ2-1	NA	TRBD1	TGTGCCAGCAGCACAGGGGTTGCGGACAATGAGCAGTTCTTC	CASSTGVADNEQFF
TRBV4-2	TRBJ1-1	NA	NA	TGTGCCAGCAGCCAAGAGCAGGAGGGGACTGAAGCTTTCTTT	CASSQEQEGTEAFF
TRBV4-2	TRBJ2-1	many	TRBD2	TGTGCCAGCAGCCAAGGACTGGGACTAGCGGGGGGGTACAATGAGCAGTTCTTC	CASSQGLGLAGGYNEQFF
TRBV3-1	TRBJ1-2	NA	NA	TGTGCCAGCAGCCAAGGGGTCAGGGACTATTATGGCTACACCTTC	CASSQGVRDYYGYTF
TRBV28	TRBJ2-3	NA	NA	TGTGCCAGCAGCTTGCAATCCCGACCACAGTATTTT	CASSLQSRPQYF
TRBV10-3	TRBJ1-1	NA	NA	TGTGCCATCAGTTCCCCCTCAGGCCGGGGACCTGAAGCTTTCTTT	CAISSPSGRGPEAFF
TRBV20-1	TRBJ2-3	NA	TRBD2	TGCAGTGCTAGAGATCCACGGCTAGCGGGCACAGATACGCAGTATTTT	CSARDPRLAGTDTQYF
TRBV5-1	TRBJ1-2	NA	TRBD1	TGCGCCAGCAGCTTACCCAGACATTCCGGGACAGGGACCGGCTACACCTTC	CASSLPRHSGTGTGYTF
TRBV27	TRBJ2-4	NA	NA	TGTGCCAGCAGTGCCCGGTTAGGAGAGCTAGCCAAAAACATTCAGTACTTC	CASSARLGELAKNIQYF
TRBV5-1	TRBJ2-3	NA	TRBD1	TGCGCCAGCAGCAAACTCGGGACAGGATCCCCAGATACGCAGTATTTT	CASSKLGTGSPDTQYF
TRBV5-1	TRBJ2-3	NA	NA	TGCGCCAGCAGCTACAGGGTCCGCACAGATACGCAGTATTTT	CASSYRVRTDTQYF
TRBV7-2	TRBJ2-7	few	TRBD2	TGTGCCAGCAGCACCTTAGCGGGGGACCCCTACGAGCAGTACTTC	CASSTLAGDPYEQYF
TRBV5-1	TRBJ2-3	few	NA	TGCGCCAGCAGCTTGGATGTCACAGATACGCAGTATTTT	CASSLDVTDTQYF
TRBV6-1	TRBJ1-2	few	NA	TGTGCCAGCAGTGACATTACTCCTAAGGGGGGGCGCGGCTACACCTTC	CASSDITPKGGRGYTF
TRBV6-6	TRBJ1-6	NA	NA	TGTGCCAGCAGTTACCCTGGGGGGCGGGGGGAAAATTCACCCCTCCACTTT	CASSYPGGRGENSPLHF
TRBV12-3/TRBV12-4	TRBJ2-7	many	NA	TGTGCCAGCAGTAGAGGCGCCTCCCCCTACGAGCAGTACTTC	CASSRGASPYEQYF
TRBV27	TRBJ2-7	NA	NA	TGTGCCAGCAGTTTATCGAAGGACCACGAGCAGTACTTC	CASSLSKDHEQYF
TRBV7-9	TRBJ2-7	NA	TRBD1	TGTGCCAGCAGCCCCGGGACAGCCCCCGAGCAGTACTTC	CASSPGTAPEQYF
TRBV12-3/TRBV12-4	TRBJ2-7	NA	NA	TGTGCCAGCAGTTTATGGGCAAATGAGCAGTACTTC	CASSLWANEQYF
TRBV15	TRBJ2-7	few	TRBD1	TGTGCCACCAGCAGTCTCGGTGGGACAGCTACCACCTACGAGCAGTACTTC	CATSSLGGTATTYEQYF
TRBV7-2	TRBJ2-5	NA	NA	TGTGCCAGCAGTCATTTTTCTTACGAACAAGAGACCCAGTACTTC	CASSHFSYEQETQYF
TRBV5-5	TRBJ1-2	many	NA	TGTGCCAGCAGCCTGCCGACAGCTAACTATGGCTACACCTTC	CASSLPTANYGYTF